The 12 T cell receptor beta chains reported below all come from one sample, sequenced in a study of response to subunit inactivated influenza vaccine. TCRdb redid the calling of the RT-PCR reads with MiXCR, one entry per CDR3 protein. Seen here are more than 150,000 distinct CDR3 sequences, 7.5% to 10% observed once, and the top ten hold roughly 11%. The input for sequencing was non-naive T cells sorted from PBMCs, taken on the day of vaccination. Every receptor here comes from a man aged 45-60 years who received an inactivated influenza vaccine.

This chain connects TRBV20-1 to TRBJ1-2; D is possibly TRBD1 (6 bases). CDR1 DFQATT and CDR2 SNEGSKA come from the germline V gene (reference sequence). V was shortened by 5 bases and J by 6 bases, with 19 bases between the two germline ends. There are 14 residues in the CDR3. The CDR3 coding sequence is TGCAGTGCTCTACATTCGGCAGGGGACCATGGCTACACCTTC. It yields the protein CSALHSAGDHGYTF.

J is TRBJ1-4 and V is TRBV12-3 or TRBV12-4, with 9 bases matching TRBD1. The CDR3 covers 17 residues. Trimming took 6 bases from V and 1 from J; bases not matched to a gene: 9. The CDR3 sequence is CASSGQGRMGTNEKLFF. CDR3 bases: TGTGCCAGCAGCGGACAGGGGCGAATGGGAACTAATGAAAAACTGTTTTTT.

This sequence joins TRBV12-3 or TRBV12-4 and TRBJ2-3; D gene uncertain. This CDR3 has 14 amino acids. Trimming took 7 bases from V and 6 from J, leaving 17 bases between them. This CDR3 reads CASIPSRGPDTQYF. For the CDR3, the DNA is TGTGCCAGCATTCCTTCCCGAGGCCCGGATACGCAGTATTTT.

This rearrangement joins TRBV20-1 to TRBJ1-4; 7 positions match TRBD1. The CDR3 consists of 15 residues. J was trimmed by 6 bases and V by 0 bases; bases with no gene match: 7. Germline loops: CDR1 DFQATT, CDR2 SNEGSKA (reference sequence). The CDR3 here is CSARDYRGSDEKLFF. In nucleotides, the CDR3 is TGCAGTGCTAGAGATTACAGGGGCAGTGATGAAAAACTGTTTTTT.

At least ten counts were recorded for this clonotype. The chain carries TRBV10-3 and TRBJ2-2; 11 bases are shared with TRBD2. This CDR3 is built from 14 residues. The V gene's germline CDR1 is ENHRY and CDR2 SYGVKD. Trimming at V came to 6 bases and at J to 4 bases, leaving 1 base not matched to a gene. The CDR3 coding sequence is TGTGCCATCAGGGGACTAGCGGTCACCGGGGAGCTGTTTTTT. It specifies CAIRGLAVTGELFF.

This sequence joins TRBV6-1 and TRBJ1-4; 9 bases line up with TRBD1. CDR1 is MNHNS and CDR2 is SASEGT in the germline V gene. This CDR3 has 14 residues. V shed 0 bases, J shed 10 bases, and the junction held 3 bases outside the gene matches. The CDR3, as DNA: TGTGCCAGCAGTGAAGCGGGACAGGGCGGAAAACTGTTTTTT. It specifies CASSEAGQGGKLFF.

This clonotype was seen a few times. The V gene is TRBV3-1, the J gene TRBJ2-6; D is unclear. The germline gives CDR1 LGHDT, CDR2 YNNKEL (reference sequence). V was shortened by 3 bases and J by 2 bases, with 5 bases between the two germline ends. CDR3 length: 14 amino acids. This chain's CDR3 is CASSQRTGANVLTF. The DNA of the CDR3 is TGTGCCAGCAGCCAGAGAACTGGGGCCAACGTCCTGACTTTC.

The V call is TRBV20-1, the J call TRBJ2-5; 9 nucleotides line up with TRBD2. Trimming cost V 0 bases and J 1 base; bases outside gene matches: 15. The CDR3 covers 19 residues. Germline CDR1 and CDR2: DFQATT and SNEGSKA (reference sequence). The CDR3 here is CSARDWERVIAGAQETQYF. The CDR3 region has the DNA TGCAGTGCTAGAGATTGGGAGAGGGTAATAGCGGGAGCCCAAGAGACCCAGTACTTC.

This clonotype was counted between two and nine times. This chain uses TRBV10-3 with TRBJ2-4, with 8 positions matching TRBD2. The CDR3 totals 14 residues. Germline loops: CDR1 ENHRY, CDR2 SYGVKD. V was pared by 4 bases and J by 6 bases, with 5 bases of the junction left unmatched. The CDR3 protein is CAISGGTRLNIQYF. CDR3 sequence (DNA): TGTGCCATCAGTGGGGGGACTAGGTTAAACATTCAGTACTTC.

The V gene is TRBV5-1, the J gene TRBJ2-1; 11 bases match TRBD2. The CDR3 sequence is 14 residues long. CDR1 is SGHRS, CDR2 YFSETQ, per germline. The ends lost 3 bases at V and 9 bases at J; junction bases unmatched: 5. The CDR3 DNA reads as TGCGCCAGCAGCTGGCGTAGCGGGGGGGGTGAGCAGTTCTTC. This encodes CASSWRSGGGEQFF.

The J gene is TRBJ2-7, the V gene TRBV3-1; 8 bases map to TRBD2. V trimming: 4 bases; J trimming: 3 bases; junction bases outside the gene matches: 8. The length of the CDR3 is 15 residues. Germline lookup yields CDR1 LGHDT and CDR2 YNNKEL (reference sequence). The CDR3 sequence: CASSPWREVGYEQYF. The DNA of the CDR3 is TGTGCCAGCAGCCCCTGGCGGGAGGTGGGCTACGAGCAGTACTTC.

The rearrangement uses TRBV9 and TRBJ2-3; TRBD2 agrees at 7 bases. V trimming: 3 bases; J trimming: 8 bases; junction bases outside the gene matches: 15. The CDR3 is 16 residues long. CDR1 and CDR2 (germline): SGDLS, YYNGEE. CDR3 coding DNA: TGTGCCAGCAGCGAAACGACTAGCCATCCTTCGGGTACGCAGTATTTT. Residues: CASSETTSHPSGTQYF.